A single sample is the source of the 2 T cell receptor beta chains below, sequenced in a study of Graves' ophthalmopathy and Graves' hyperthyroidism. Amplified material comprised TCR beta CDR3 regions derived from RNA transcripts. Second-round multiplex PCR came after a first-round RT-PCR that employed HTBI primers. One entry per CDR3 protein results from TCRdb running MiXCR on the multiplex PCR reads. The data hold just over 600,000 distinct CDR3 sequences, with roughly 20% observed a single time. The specimen sequenced was peripheral blood. The source is a woman in her late teens or twenties with stable Graves' hyperthyroidism. Some clones in this sample may be carry-over from other donors' samples.

This clonotype has a count of ten or more. This sequence joins TRBV6-5 and TRBJ1-1; the match to TRBD1 covers 7 bases. J gave up 1 base and V 0 bases, and 2 bases lay outside the gene matches. The CDR3 loop spans 15 amino acids. Looked up from germline, CDR1 is MNHEY and CDR2 is SVGAGI. CDR3 coding DNA: TGTGCCAGCAGTTACTCAAGGGGGCGGAACACTGAAGCTTTCTTT. Its translation is CASSYSRGRNTEAFF.

This clonotype came up many times. V usage is TRBV20-1 and J usage is TRBJ2-7; tentatively, D is TRBD1 (5 bases). With 5 bases removed from V and 10 bases from J, the gap between germline ends came to 15 bases. This CDR3 has 11 amino acids. The V gene's germline CDR1 is DFQATT and CDR2 SNEGSKA (reference sequence). CDR3 in DNA: TGCAGTGCTTTTCCTACAGGTACCCAGTACTTC. Translated: CSAFPTGTQYF.